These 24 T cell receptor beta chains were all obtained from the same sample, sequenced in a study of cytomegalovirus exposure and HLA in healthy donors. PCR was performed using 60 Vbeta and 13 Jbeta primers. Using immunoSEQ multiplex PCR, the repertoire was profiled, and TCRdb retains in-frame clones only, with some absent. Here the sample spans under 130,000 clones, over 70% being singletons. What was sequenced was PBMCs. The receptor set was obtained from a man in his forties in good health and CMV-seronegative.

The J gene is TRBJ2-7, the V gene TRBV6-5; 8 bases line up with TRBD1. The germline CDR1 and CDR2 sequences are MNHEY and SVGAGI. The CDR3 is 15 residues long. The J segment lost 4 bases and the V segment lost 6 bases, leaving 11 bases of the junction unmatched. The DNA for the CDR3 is TGTGCCAGCAGCCCCTTCCGGGACAGGTCTTACGAGCAGTACTTC. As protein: CASSPFRDRSYEQYF.

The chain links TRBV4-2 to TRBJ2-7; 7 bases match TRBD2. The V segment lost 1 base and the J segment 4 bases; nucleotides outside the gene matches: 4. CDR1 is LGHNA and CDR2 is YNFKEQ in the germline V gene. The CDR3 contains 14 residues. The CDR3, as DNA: TGTGCCAGCAGCCAAGCGAGCGGGGCTTACGAGCAGTACTTC. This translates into CASSQASGAYEQYF.

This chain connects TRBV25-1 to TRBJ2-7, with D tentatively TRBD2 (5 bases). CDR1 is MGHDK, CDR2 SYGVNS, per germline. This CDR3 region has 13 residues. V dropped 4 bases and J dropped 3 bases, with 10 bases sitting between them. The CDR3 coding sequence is TGTGCCAGCAGTGGGACGGGAATCTACGAGCAGTACTTC. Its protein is CASSGTGIYEQYF.

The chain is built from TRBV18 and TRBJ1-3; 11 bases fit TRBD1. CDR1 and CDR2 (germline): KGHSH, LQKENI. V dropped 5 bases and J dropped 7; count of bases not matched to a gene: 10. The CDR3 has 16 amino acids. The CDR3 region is CASSTTTGTGGNTIYF. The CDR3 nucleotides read TGTGCCAGCTCAACGACGACCGGGACAGGGGGGAACACCATATATTTT.

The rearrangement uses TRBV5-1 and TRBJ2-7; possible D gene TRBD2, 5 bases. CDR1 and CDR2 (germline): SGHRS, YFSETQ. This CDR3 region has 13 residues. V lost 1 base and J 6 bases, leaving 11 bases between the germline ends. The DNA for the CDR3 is TGCGCCAGCAGCTTGTCGGGGAACCCCGAGCAGTACTTC. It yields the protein CASSLSGNPEQYF.

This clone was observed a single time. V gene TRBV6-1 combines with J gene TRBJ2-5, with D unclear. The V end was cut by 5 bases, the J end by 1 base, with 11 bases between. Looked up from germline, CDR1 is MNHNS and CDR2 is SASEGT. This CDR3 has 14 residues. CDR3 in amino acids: CASSLPRLQETQYF. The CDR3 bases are TGTGCCAGCAGTCTCCCCCGACTCCAAGAGACCCAGTACTTC.

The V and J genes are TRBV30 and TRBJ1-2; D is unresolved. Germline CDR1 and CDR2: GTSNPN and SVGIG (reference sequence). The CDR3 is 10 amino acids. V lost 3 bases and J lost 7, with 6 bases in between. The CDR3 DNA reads TGTGCCTGGAGGAGAGGTGGCTACACCTTC. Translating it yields CAWRRGGYTF.

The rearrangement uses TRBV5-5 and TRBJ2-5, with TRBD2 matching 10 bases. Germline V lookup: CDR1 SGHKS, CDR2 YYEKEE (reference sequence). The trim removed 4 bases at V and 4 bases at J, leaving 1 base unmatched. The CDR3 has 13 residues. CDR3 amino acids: CASSRTSGETQYF. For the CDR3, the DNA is TGTGCCAGCAGCCGGACTAGCGGAGAGACCCAGTACTTC.

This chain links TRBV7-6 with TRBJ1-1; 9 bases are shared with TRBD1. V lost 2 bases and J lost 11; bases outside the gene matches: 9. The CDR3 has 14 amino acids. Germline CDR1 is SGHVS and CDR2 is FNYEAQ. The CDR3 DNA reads TGTGCCAGCAGCTTATCAACCGGACAGGGGATTGCTTTCTTT. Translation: CASSLSTGQGIAFF.

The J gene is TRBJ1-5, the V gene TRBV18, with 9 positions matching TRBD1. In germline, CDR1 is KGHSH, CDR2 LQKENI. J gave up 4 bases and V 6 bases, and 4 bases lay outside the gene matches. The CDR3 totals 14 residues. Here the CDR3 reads CASSDRGSNQPQHF. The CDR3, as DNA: TGTGCCAGCTCGGACAGGGGCTCTAATCAGCCCCAGCATTTT.

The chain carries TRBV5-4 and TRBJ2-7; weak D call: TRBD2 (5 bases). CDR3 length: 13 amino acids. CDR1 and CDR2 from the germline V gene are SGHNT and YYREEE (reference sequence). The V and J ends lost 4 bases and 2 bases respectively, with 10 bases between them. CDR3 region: CASSTAGTYEQYF. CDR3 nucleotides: TGTGCCAGCAGCACCGCCGGGACCTACGAGCAGTACTTC.

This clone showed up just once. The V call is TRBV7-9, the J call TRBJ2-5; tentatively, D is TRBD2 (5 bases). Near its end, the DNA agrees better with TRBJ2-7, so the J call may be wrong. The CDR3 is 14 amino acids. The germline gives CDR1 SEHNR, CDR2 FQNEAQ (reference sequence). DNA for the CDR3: TGTGCCAGCAGCTTAGCGAGGGCAGCCTACGAGCAGTACTTC. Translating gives CASSLARAAYEQYF.

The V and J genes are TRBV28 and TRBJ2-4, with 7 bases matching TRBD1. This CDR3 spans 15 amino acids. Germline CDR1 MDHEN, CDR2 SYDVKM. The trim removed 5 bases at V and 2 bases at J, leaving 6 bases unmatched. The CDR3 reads CASSTQTGPKNIQYF. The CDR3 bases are TGTGCCAGCAGTACCCAGACAGGGCCCAAAAACATTCAGTACTTC.

In nucleotides, the CDR3 is TGCGCCAGCAGCCACGCGACTGGTGGCAATCAGCCCCAGCATTTT. Its protein product is CASSHATGGNQPQHF. The chain has TRBV4-1 and TRBJ1-5; D is undetermined. The CDR3 extends over 15 amino acids. V was clipped by 3 bases and J by 2 bases, with 11 bases between them. The V gene's germline CDR1 is MGHRA and CDR2 YSYEKL.

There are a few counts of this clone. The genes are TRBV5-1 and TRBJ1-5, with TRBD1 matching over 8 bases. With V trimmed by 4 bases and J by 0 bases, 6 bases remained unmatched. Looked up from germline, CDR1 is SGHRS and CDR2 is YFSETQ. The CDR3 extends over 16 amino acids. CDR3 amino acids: CASSPGTGNSNQPQHF. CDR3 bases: TGCGCCAGCAGCCCCGGGACAGGTAATAGCAATCAGCCCCAGCATTTT. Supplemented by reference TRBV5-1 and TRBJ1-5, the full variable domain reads KAGVTQTPRYLIKTRGQQVTLSCSPISGHRSVSWYQQTPGQGLQFLFEYFSETQRNKGNFPGRFSGRQFSNSRSEMNVSTLELGDSALYLCASSPGTGNSNQPQHFGDGTRLSIL.

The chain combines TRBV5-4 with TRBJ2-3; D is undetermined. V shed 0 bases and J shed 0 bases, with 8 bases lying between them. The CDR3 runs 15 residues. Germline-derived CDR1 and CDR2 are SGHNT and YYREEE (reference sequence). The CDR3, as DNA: TGTGCCAGCAGCTTGGGTGGGCATAGCACAGATACGCAGTATTTT. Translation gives CASSLGGHSTDTQYF.

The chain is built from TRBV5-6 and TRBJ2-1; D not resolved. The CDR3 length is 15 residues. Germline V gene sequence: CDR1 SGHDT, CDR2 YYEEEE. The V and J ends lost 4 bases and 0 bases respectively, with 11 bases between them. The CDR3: CASSLRSYSYNEQFF. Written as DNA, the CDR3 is TGTGCCAGCAGCCTGAGGTCCTACTCCTACAATGAGCAGTTCTTC.

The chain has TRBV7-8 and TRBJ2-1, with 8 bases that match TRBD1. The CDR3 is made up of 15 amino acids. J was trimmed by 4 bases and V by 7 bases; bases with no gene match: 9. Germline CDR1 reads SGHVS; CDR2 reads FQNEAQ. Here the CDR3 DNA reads TGTGCCAGCACCCCGGGGAGACAGGGGTACAATGAGCAGTTCTTC. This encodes CASTPGRQGYNEQFF.

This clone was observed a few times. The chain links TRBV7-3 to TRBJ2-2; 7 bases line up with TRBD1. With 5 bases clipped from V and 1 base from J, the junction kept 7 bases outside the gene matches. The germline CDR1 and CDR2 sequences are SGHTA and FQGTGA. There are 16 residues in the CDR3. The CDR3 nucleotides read TGTGCCAGCAGCCAATCGGGACAGTTGAACACCGGGGAGCTGTTTTTT. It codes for CASSQSGQLNTGELFF. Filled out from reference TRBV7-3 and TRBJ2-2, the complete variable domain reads GAGVSQTPSNKVTEKGKYVELRCDPISGHTALYWYRQSLGQGPEFLIYFQGTGAADDSGLPNDRFFAVRPEGSVSTLKIQRTERGDSAVYLCASSQSGQLNTGELFFGEGSRLTVL.

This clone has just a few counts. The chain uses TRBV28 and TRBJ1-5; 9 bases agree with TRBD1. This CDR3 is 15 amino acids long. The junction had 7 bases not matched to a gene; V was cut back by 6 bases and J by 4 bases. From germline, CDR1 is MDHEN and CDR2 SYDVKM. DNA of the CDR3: TGTGCCAGCAGGAGCGGGACAGGGAGTAATCAGCCCCAGCATTTT. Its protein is CASRSGTGSNQPQHF.

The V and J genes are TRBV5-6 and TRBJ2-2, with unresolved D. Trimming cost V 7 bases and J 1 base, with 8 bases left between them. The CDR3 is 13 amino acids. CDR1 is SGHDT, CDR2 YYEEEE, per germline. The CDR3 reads CASSYRNTGELFF. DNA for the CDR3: TGTGCCAGCTCGTACAGGAACACCGGGGAGCTGTTTTTT.

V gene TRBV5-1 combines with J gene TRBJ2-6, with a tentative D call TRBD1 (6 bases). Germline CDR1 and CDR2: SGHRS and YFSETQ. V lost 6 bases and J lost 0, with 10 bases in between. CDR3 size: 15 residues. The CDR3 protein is CASNRDVSGANVLTF. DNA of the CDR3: TGCGCCAGCAACAGGGATGTCTCTGGGGCCAACGTCCTGACTTTC.

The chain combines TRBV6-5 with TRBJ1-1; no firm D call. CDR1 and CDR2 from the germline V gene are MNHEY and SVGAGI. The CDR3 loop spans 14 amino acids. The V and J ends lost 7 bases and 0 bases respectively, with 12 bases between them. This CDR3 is CASTLDGMNTEAFF. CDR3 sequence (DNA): TGTGCCAGCACTTTGGACGGGATGAACACTGAAGCTTTCTTT.

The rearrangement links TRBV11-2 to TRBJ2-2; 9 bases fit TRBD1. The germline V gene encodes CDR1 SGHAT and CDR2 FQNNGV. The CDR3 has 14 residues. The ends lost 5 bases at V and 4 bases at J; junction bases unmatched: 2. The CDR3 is CASSEGQGTGELFF. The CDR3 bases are TGTGCCAGCAGCGAGGGACAGGGCACCGGGGAGCTGTTTTTT.